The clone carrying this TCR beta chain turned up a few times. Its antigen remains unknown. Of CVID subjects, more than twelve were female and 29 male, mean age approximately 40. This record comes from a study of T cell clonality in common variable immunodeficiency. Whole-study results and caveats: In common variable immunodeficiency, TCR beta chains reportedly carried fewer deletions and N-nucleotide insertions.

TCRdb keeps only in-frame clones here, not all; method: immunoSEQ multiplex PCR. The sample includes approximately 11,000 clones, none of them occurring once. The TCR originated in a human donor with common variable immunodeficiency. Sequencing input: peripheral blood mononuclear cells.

CDR3 DNA (partial): TGTGCCAGTAGTACCTCAACCGGGACTAGTGGCACAGATACG. This gives the protein CASSTSTGTSGTDT. The whole CDR3 sequence reads CASSTSTGTSGTDTQYF. The chain links TRBV19 to TRBJ2-3; 8 bases map to TRBD2. The CDR3 end falls 3 residues outside the read, so it is completed with the germline J gene. V dropped 4 bases and J dropped 1; count of bases not matched to a gene: 10. Per germline, CDR1 LNHDA and CDR2 SQIVND (reference sequence). CDR3 length: 17 residues.